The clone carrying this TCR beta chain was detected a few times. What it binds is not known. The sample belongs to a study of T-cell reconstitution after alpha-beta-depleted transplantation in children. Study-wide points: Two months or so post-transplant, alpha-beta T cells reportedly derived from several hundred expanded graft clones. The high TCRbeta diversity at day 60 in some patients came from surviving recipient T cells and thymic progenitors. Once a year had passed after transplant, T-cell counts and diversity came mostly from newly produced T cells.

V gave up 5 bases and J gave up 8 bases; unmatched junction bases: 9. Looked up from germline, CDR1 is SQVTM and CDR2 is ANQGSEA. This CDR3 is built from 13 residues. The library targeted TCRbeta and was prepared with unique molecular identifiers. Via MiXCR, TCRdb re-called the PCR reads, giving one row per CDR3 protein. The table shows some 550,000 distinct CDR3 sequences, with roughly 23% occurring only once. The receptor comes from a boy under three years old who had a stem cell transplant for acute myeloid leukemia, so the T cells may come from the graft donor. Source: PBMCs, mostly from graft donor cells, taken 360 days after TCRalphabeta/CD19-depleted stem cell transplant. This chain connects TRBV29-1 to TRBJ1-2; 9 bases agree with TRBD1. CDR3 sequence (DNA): TGCAGCGTTACTGGGACAGGGCATTTGGGCTACACCTTC. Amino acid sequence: CSVTGTGHLGYTF.